These T cell receptor beta chains were read from a single sample in a study of T-cell reconstitution after alpha-beta-depleted transplantation in children. TCRdb passed the PCR reads through MiXCR, listing each CDR3 protein once. Of roughly 570,000 distinct CDR3 sequences in the sample, 25% to 30% were seen once. The sequences come from PBMCs, collected before TCRalphabeta/CD19-depleted stem cell transplant. All receptors come from a boy in the first two years of life with Wiskott-Aldrich syndrome, due to receive a stem cell transplant. Each CDR3 is given with its conserved first and last residue. A D gene is named only where the DNA matches it firmly. A row's size may be missing; if present it is once, few, many or a size class.

>TRBD2|TRBJ2-1|TRBV5-1|once
CASSLRLAGGEQFF
TGCGCCAGCAGCTTGAGGCTTGCGGGAGGTGAGCAGTTCTTC
>-|TRBJ1-4|TRBV5-1|-
CASSLEGSEKLFF
TGCGCCAGCAGCTTGGAAGGGAGCGAAAAACTGTTTTTT
>-|TRBJ1-1|TRBV27|-
CASTQGLMNTEAFF
TGTGCCAGCACTCAGGGACTCATGAACACTGAAGCTTTCTTT
>-|TRBJ2-7|TRBV5-1|many
CASSPGLFYEQYF
TGCGCCAGCAGCCCTGGACTCTTCTACGAGCAGTACTTC
>-|TRBJ2-7|TRBV27|few
CASSLSISRVRSYEQYF
TGTGCCAGCAGTTTAAGTATCTCCCGCGTTCGATCCTACGAGCAGTACTTC
>-|TRBJ2-1|TRBV7-8|few
CASSLALAGNNEQFF
TGTGCCAGCAGCTTAGCGCTCGCGGGGAACAATGAGCAGTTCTTC
>-|TRBJ2-7|TRBV5-1|-
CASSLGTGILTYEQYF
TGCGCCAGCAGCTTGGGGACCGGGATCCTAACCTACGAGCAGTACTTC
>TRBD2|TRBJ2-3|TRBV15|-
CATSTGTSGRDTDTQYF
TGTGCCACCAGTACCGGGACTAGCGGGAGGGACACAGATACGCAGTATTTT
>TRBD2|TRBJ2-1|TRBV5-1|-
CASSLGGTSGSDEQFF
TGCGCCAGCAGCTTGGGAGGGACTAGCGGTTCGGATGAGCAGTTCTTC
>-|TRBJ2-1|TRBV18|-
CASSPYAGHIYNEQFF
TGTGCCAGCTCACCTTATGCAGGGCATATCTACAATGAGCAGTTCTTC
>-|TRBJ1-1|TRBV21-1|-
CASSKKGGMNTEAFF
TGTGCCAGCAGCAAAAAAGGGGGCATGAACACTGAAGCTTTCTTT
>-|TRBJ1-2|TRBV5-1|few
CASSLSGKDANYGYTF
TGCGCCAGCAGCTTGAGCGGGAAGGACGCTAACTATGGCTACACCTTC
>-|TRBJ1-2|TRBV27|few
CASSFRPGSANYGYTF
TGTGCCAGCAGTTTTCGTCCGGGATCAGCTAACTATGGCTACACCTTC
>-|TRBJ1-2|TRBV6-5|few
CASSSQGAIGGYTF
TGTGCCAGCAGTTCACAGGGTGCCATTGGCGGCTACACCTTC
>TRBD1|TRBJ2-7|TRBV29-1|-
CSVETGDEQYF
TGCAGCGTTGAGACAGGGGACGAGCAGTACTTC
>-|TRBJ1-5|TRBV18|-
CASSPPKGRGSNQPQHF
TGTGCCAGCTCACCACCGAAAGGCAGAGGGAGCAATCAGCCCCAGCATTTT
>TRBD2|TRBJ2-1|TRBV29-1|few
CSGLKREVHNEQFF
TGCAGCGGCCTCAAGCGGGAAGTTCACAATGAGCAGTTCTTC